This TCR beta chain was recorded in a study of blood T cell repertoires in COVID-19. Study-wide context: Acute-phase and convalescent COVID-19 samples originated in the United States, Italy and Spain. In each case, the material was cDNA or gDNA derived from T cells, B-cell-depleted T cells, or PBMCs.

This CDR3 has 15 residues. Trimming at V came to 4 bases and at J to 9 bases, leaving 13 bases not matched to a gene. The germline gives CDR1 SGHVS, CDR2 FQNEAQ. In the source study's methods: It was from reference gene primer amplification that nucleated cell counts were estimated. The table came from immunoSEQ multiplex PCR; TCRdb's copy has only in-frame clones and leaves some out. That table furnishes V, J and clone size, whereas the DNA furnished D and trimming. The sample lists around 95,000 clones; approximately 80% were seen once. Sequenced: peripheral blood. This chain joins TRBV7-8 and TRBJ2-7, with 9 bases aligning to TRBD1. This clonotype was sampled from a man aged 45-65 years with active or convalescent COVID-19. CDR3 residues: CASSSRDRVFEGQYF. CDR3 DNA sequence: TGTGCCAGCAGCTCACGGGACAGGGTCTTCGAAGGGCAGTACTTC.